This passage covers 9 T cell receptor beta chains from one sample sequenced in a study of shared clonotypes between healthy human individuals. Sequencing was performed with immunoSEQ multiplex PCR; in TCRdb, only in-frame clones are kept and a portion is missing. The table has 170,000 or so clones, 65% to 70% seen once. What was sequenced was memory CD4+ T cells sorted from blood. The subset is: CD45RA-negative fraction. These receptors originate from a man aged 30-40 years in good health.

Remarks on this clone: Additional DNA sequences in this sample encode the identical CDR3. The V call is TRBV19, the J call TRBJ2-7; D gene unclear. Germline V gives CDR1 LNHDA, CDR2 SQIVND (reference sequence). V dropped 1 base and J dropped 3 bases, with 7 bases sitting between them. The CDR3 loop spans 13 amino acids. CDR3 nucleotides: TGTGCCAGTAGTATAGGCCTAGACTACGAGCAGTACTTC. Amino acid sequence: CASSIGLDYEQYF.

This clone was observed a few times. The chain uses TRBV15 and TRBJ1-1; maybe TRBD1 (5 bases). Trimming took off 5 bases at V and 1 base at J, with 17 bases between the two ends. Looked up from germline, CDR1 is LNHNV and CDR2 is YYDKDF (reference sequence). The CDR3 loop spans 16 amino acids. CDR3 residues: CATSWGEGLRNTEAFF. DNA of the CDR3: TGTGCCACCAGCTGGGGAGAGGGACTGAGGAACACTGAAGCTTTCTTT.

Only a few counts were recorded for this clone. V usage is TRBV5-4 and J usage is TRBJ1-2; 9 bases agree with TRBD1. Germline V gene lookup returns CDR1 SGHNT and CDR2 YYREEE (reference sequence). V trimming: 6 bases; J trimming: 6 bases; junction bases outside the gene matches: 9. This CDR3 comprises 14 residues. The CDR3 is CASTQGQGRDGYTF. The CDR3 DNA reads TGTGCCAGCACCCAAGGACAGGGGCGCGATGGCTACACCTTC.

The gene calls are TRBV5-6 and TRBJ1-2; TRBD1 matches at 8 bases. CDR1 and CDR2 (germline): SGHDT, YYEEEE. The CDR3 is 15 residues long. Unmatched junction bases numbered 4, after V lost 0 bases and J lost 3 bases. The CDR3 DNA reads as TGTGCCAGCAGCTTGGGAGGACAGGGTCACTATGGCTACACCTTC. Its translation is CASSLGGQGHYGYTF.

The rearrangement joins TRBV30 to TRBJ1-5; 8 positions match TRBD1. With 5 bases clipped from V and 6 bases from J, the junction kept 6 bases outside the gene matches. Germline values: CDR1 GTSNPN, CDR2 SVGIG (reference sequence). The CDR3 contains 13 residues. CDR3: CAWGQGESQPQHF. CDR3 DNA: TGTGCCTGGGGACAGGGAGAAAGTCAGCCCCAGCATTTT. The entire variable domain, with the rest obtained from reference TRBV30 and TRBJ1-5, is as follows: SQTIHQWPATLVQPVGSPLSLECTVEGTSNPNLYWYRQAAGRGLQLLFYSVGIGQISSEVPQNLSASRPQDRQFILSSKKLLLSDSGFYLCAWGQGESQPQHFGDGTRLSIL.

V is TRBV18 and J is TRBJ2-6; maybe TRBD1 (5 bases). The length of the CDR3 is 17 residues. Looked up from germline, CDR1 is KGHSH and CDR2 is LQKENI. V shed 3 bases and J shed 2 bases, with 14 bases lying between them. The CDR3, as DNA: TGTGCCAGCTCACCTTCAACAGGCTTCCCTGGGGCCAACGTCCTGACTTTC. The encoded protein is CASSPSTGFPGANVLTF.

This clone was detected once. The V and J genes are TRBV7-2 and TRBJ2-1; the match to TRBD1 covers 9 bases. V shed 5 bases and J 7 bases; nucleotides not matched to a gene: 12. The CDR3 consists of 16 residues. Looked up from germline, CDR1 is SGHTA and CDR2 is FQGNSA. The CDR3, as DNA: TGTGCCAGCAGCCAAAGTTCGGGACAGGGTTCAAATGAGCAGTTCTTC. This encodes CASSQSSGQGSNEQFF.

The chain employs TRBV6-5 and TRBJ1-1; D unresolved. The germline V gene has CDR1 MNHEY and CDR2 SVGAGI. Deletions cut 0 bases from V and 12 bases from J, with 17 bases between. This CDR3 is 14 amino acids long. CDR3 region: CASSYSFANLRPFF. In DNA, the CDR3 is TGTGCCAGCAGTTACTCGTTTGCAAACCTGAGACCTTTCTTT.

The genes are TRBV5-1 and TRBJ1-3; D gene ambiguous. V was clipped by 1 base and J by 0 bases, with 8 bases between them. CDR1 and CDR2 from the germline V gene are SGHRS and YFSETQ. The CDR3 sequence is 15 residues long. This CDR3 reads CASSLKGPSGNTIYF. DNA for the CDR3: TGCGCCAGCAGCTTGAAAGGACCCTCTGGAAACACCATATATTTT.